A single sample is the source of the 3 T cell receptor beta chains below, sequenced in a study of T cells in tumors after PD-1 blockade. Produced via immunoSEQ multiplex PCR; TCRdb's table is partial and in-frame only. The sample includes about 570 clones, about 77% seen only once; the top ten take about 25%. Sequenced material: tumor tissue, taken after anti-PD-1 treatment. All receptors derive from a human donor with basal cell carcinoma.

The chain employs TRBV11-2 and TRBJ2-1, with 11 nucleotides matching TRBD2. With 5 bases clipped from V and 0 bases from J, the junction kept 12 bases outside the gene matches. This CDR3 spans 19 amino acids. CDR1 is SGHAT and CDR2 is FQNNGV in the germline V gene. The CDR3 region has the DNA TGTGCCAGCAGCCGAATTAAAGGGACTAGCGGACTCTCCTACAATGAGCAGTTCTTC. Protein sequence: CASSRIKGTSGLSYNEQFF. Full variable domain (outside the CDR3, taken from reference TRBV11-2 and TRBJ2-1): EAGVAQSPRYKIIEKRQSVAFWCNPISGHATLYWYQQILGQGPKLLIQFQNNGVVDDSQLPKDRFSAERLKGVDSTLKIQPAKLEDSAVYLCASSRIKGTSGLSYNEQFFGPGTRLTVL.

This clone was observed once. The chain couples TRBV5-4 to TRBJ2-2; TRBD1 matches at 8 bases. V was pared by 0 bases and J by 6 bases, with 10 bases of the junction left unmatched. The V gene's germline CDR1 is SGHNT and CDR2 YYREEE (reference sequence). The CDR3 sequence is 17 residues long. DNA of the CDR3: TGTGCCAGCAGCTTGGGTCTGCAGGGGGCGCGTCCCGGGGAGCTGTTTTTT. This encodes CASSLGLQGARPGELFF.

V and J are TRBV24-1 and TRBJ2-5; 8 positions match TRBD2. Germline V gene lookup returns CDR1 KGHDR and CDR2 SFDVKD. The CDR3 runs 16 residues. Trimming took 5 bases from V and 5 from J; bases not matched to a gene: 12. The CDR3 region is CATSAKIRGGRETQYF. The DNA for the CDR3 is TGTGCCACCAGTGCCAAAATCCGGGGGGGCAGGGAGACCCAGTACTTC.